This entry is about one T cell receptor beta chain. Antigen specificity is unknown. UMIs were included in TCR beta cDNA generated by 5'RACE template switching. TCRdb reprocessed the 5' RACE reads and reports one entry per CDR3 protein, with no DNA. The sample holds 400,000 to 500,000 distinct CDR3 sequences. Per germline, CDR1 LGHDT and CDR2 YNNKEL (reference sequence). This CDR3 has 14 amino acids. This sample is drawn from a study of T cells expressing NK-cell markers. Overall study context: The study drew TCR beta repertoires from sorted CD3+CD56+NKG2C+, CD3+CD56+NKG2C- and CD3+CD56-NKG2C+ T cells. Sequenced donors, eight in total, included seven who were HCMV-seropositive and one who was seronegative.

Overall study results and limits: Whether the expanded NKG2C+ T cell clones recognized HCMV remained unclear.

Sequenced material: blood T cells: a sorted CD56 or NKG2C T cell subset, CD4+ or CD8+ T cells, or bulk PBMC T cells (not recorded which). J is TRBJ1-2 and V is TRBV3-1; TCRdb picks TRBD1, but there is no DNA to check that call. The receptor was derived from a woman between 18 and 70 years old in good health. CDR3 sequence: CASSHARGVDGYTF.